These 11 T cell receptor beta chains came from one sample sequenced in a study of cytomegalovirus exposure and HLA in healthy donors. Assay used: immunoSEQ multiplex PCR; TCRdb lists only in-frame clones, some missing. The table lists approximately 98,000 clones, about 94% of them singletons. Sequencing was performed on PBMCs. These receptors were obtained from a woman younger than 30 in good health and CMV-seronegative.

The chain carries TRBV29-1 and TRBJ1-1; TRBD1 matches 7 bases. Germline lookup yields CDR1 SQVTM and CDR2 ANQGSEA. This CDR3 comprises 11 residues. Trimming at V came to 7 bases and at J to 7 bases, leaving 6 bases not matched to a gene. The CDR3 sequence: CSALTGNEAFF. CDR3 bases: TGCAGCGCACTGACAGGGAATGAAGCTTTCTTT. Supplemented by reference TRBV29-1 and TRBJ1-1, the full variable domain reads SAVISQKPSRDICQRGTSLTIQCQVDSQVTMMFWYRQQPGQSLTLIATANQGSEATYESGFVIDKFPISRPNLTFSTLTVSNMSPEDSSIYLCSALTGNEAFFGQGTRLTVV.

In DNA form, the CDR3 reads TGCAGCGTTGAAGGGGGGGTTTCCTACGAGCAGTACTTC. Amino acids: CSVEGGVSYEQYF. The V call is TRBV29-1, the J call TRBJ2-7, with a possible D match to TRBD2 (6 bases). This CDR3 region has 13 residues. With 1 base removed from V and 1 base from J, the gap between germline ends came to 8 bases. CDR1 SQVTM and CDR2 ANQGSEA come from the germline V gene.

The V gene is TRBV4-1, the J gene TRBJ1-2; D gene uncertain. From germline, CDR1 is MGHRA and CDR2 YSYEKL. Trimming shortened V by 2 bases and J by 4 bases, and 11 bases separated the two germline ends. The length of the CDR3 is 14 residues. The CDR3 protein is CASSQREQTYGYTF. CDR3 nucleotides: TGCGCCAGCAGCCAAAGGGAGCAGACCTATGGCTACACCTTC.

This rearrangement joins TRBV2 to TRBJ2-3; 10 bases are a match to TRBD2. With 9 bases clipped from V and 4 bases from J, the junction kept 10 bases outside the gene matches. Germline-derived CDR1 and CDR2 are SNHLY and FYNNEI. The CDR3 is 15 amino acids. Written as DNA, the CDR3 is TGTGCCAGTATACGGGGAGCGGGGGGGCCAGATACGCAGTATTTT. It codes for CASIRGAGGPDTQYF. The whole variable domain, filled in from reference TRBV2 and TRBJ2-3, reads EPEVTQTPSHQVTQMGQEVILRCVPISNHLYFYWYRQILGQKVEFLVSFYNNEISEKSEIFDDQFSVERPDGSNFTLKIRSTKLEDSAMYFCASIRGAGGPDTQYFGPGTRLTVL.

The CDR3 DNA sequence: TGTGCCAGCAGTTTTGTTGGAACCAGGAGGAACACCATATATTTT. It specifies CASSFVGTRRNTIYF. J is TRBJ1-3 and V is TRBV28; no definite D call. V gave up 3 bases and J gave up 7 bases, with 16 bases separating them. Germline-derived CDR1 and CDR2 are MDHEN and SYDVKM. CDR3 length: 15 amino acids.

The chain couples TRBV11-3 to TRBJ1-1; 7 bases are shared with TRBD1. Germline lookup yields CDR1 SGHNT and CDR2 YENEEA. The junction had 4 bases not matched to a gene; V was cut back by 5 bases and J by 4 bases. This CDR3 comprises 13 residues. The CDR3 region has the DNA TGTGCCAGCAGCCCACGGACAGGCACTGAAGCTTTCTTT. Encoded protein: CASSPRTGTEAFF.

The V and J genes are TRBV10-1 and TRBJ1-1, with TRBD1 as a possible D gene (5 bases). The germline CDR1 and CDR2 sequences are WNHNN and SYGVQD (reference sequence). This CDR3 is built from 16 residues. V was cut by 1 base and J by 0 bases, with 12 bases left in between. CDR3 DNA: TGCGCCAGCAGTGAGTTAGTGGCCAGGGTGAACACTGAAGCTTTCTTT. It yields the protein CASSELVARVNTEAFF.

The CDR3, as DNA: TGTGCCAGTAGTTATCCCGGCGGGGGGGGTCCAACCGGGGAGCTGTTTTTT. It is translated as CASSYPGGGGPTGELFF. The rearrangement links TRBV19 to TRBJ2-2; 9 bases are shared with TRBD2. The CDR3 contains 17 residues. V gave up 5 bases and J gave up 5 bases; unmatched junction bases: 12. From germline, CDR1 is LNHDA and CDR2 SQIVND (reference sequence).

The V gene is TRBV5-1, the J gene TRBJ2-7, with 8 nucleotides matching TRBD1. The V gene's germline CDR1 is SGHRS and CDR2 YFSETQ. The CDR3 length is 14 residues. V was clipped by 2 bases and J by 5 bases; unmatched bases: 6. The CDR3 DNA reads TGCGCCAGCAGCTTTACCGGGACAGGAAACGAGCAGTACTTC. It is translated as CASSFTGTGNEQYF.

This chain links TRBV7-6 with TRBJ2-5; 10 bases line up with TRBD1. The V gene end was trimmed by 0 bases and the J gene end by 5 bases; junction bases not matched to a gene: 6. The CDR3 length is 16 residues. Germline V gene lookup returns CDR1 SGHVS and CDR2 FNYEAQ. The CDR3 protein is CASSLAPTGGLETQYF. The DNA for the CDR3 is TGTGCCAGCAGCTTAGCGCCGACAGGGGGCTTGGAGACCCAGTACTTC.

The chain carries TRBV2 and TRBJ2-3; 8 nucleotides agree with TRBD1. The V gene's germline CDR1 is SNHLY and CDR2 FYNNEI. The CDR3 is made up of 15 amino acids. With 6 bases clipped from V and 4 bases from J, the junction kept 9 bases outside the gene matches. The CDR3 protein is CASRNSGGSADTQYF. As DNA, the CDR3 is TGTGCCAGCAGAAACTCAGGGGGCTCCGCAGATACGCAGTATTTT.